This T cell receptor beta chain is drawn from a study of early T cells in non-severe SARS-CoV-2 infection. Germline values: CDR1 SEHNR, CDR2 FQNEAQ (reference sequence). V lost 7 bases to trimming and J lost 13 bases; unmatched junction nucleotides: 12. The CDR3 has 13 amino acids. Attachment of unique molecular identifiers was made to individual cDNA molecules. TCRdb re-called the 5' RACE reads through MiXCR, storing one row per CDR3 protein. The sample records 60,000 to 65,000 distinct CDR3 sequences, roughly an eighth being singletons. This receptor was identified in an adult who was a healthcare worker with PCR-confirmed SARS-CoV-2 infection or an uninfected control (not recorded which). The chain has TRBV7-9 and TRBJ2-1; 8 nucleotides match TRBD2. Material: whole blood. CDR3 coding DNA: TGTGCCAGCAACCAGACTAAGCGGGAGCGTCAGTTCTTC. It translates to CASNQTKRERQFF.